This section outlines one TCR beta chain sequence together with its context. This specimen comes from a study of blood T cell repertoires in COVID-19. Assay used: immunoSEQ multiplex PCR; TCRdb lists only in-frame clones, some missing. The table shows roughly 120,000 clones, with approximately 84% occurring only once. CDR1 and CDR2 (germline): KGHSH, LQKENI. Trimming pared 4 bases from V and 1 base from J, leaving 18 bases between. The CDR3 covers 17 residues. Sequencing was carried out using peripheral blood. This sequence joins TRBV18 and TRBJ2-3; D might be TRBD1 (6 bases). This clonotype was sampled from a man aged 65 to 85 with acute or convalescent COVID-19. The CDR3 nucleotides read TGTGCCAGCTCACGGAATCAGGGGCGCTCAGGCACAGATACGCAGTATTTT. Its translation is CASSRNQGRSGTDTQYF.